This T cell receptor beta chain was identified in a study of blood T cell repertoires in COVID-19. Across the whole study: Both acute and convalescent COVID-19 samples were obtained from the United States, Italy and Spain.

Libraries were prepared by immunoSEQ multiplex PCR; TCRdb keeps only in-frame clonotypes and omits some of them. Counted here are about 40,000 clones, approximately 91% occurring once; the ten biggest clones make up more than 2%. This CDR3 is 16 amino acids long. V shed 2 bases and J 0 bases; nucleotides not matched to a gene: 5. Germline CDR1 and CDR2: MRHNA and SNTAGT. The J gene is TRBJ2-3, the V gene TRBV6-4, with TRBD2 identical over 7 bases. Sequenced: peripheral blood. The clonotype originates from a human donor in a cohort sampled during active COVID-19. Written as DNA, the CDR3 is TGTGCCAGCAGTGACCAGCACGGGGGGAGCACAGATACGCAGTATTTT. Its translation is CASSDQHGGSTDTQYF.